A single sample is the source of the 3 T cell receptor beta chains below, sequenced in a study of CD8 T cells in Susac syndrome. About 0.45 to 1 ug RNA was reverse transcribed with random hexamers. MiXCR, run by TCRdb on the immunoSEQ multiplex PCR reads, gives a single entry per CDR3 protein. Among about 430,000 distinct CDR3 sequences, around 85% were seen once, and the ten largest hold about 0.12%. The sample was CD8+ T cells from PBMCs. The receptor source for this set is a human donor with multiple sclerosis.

CDR3: CSVDPLSGAGTEAFF. The CDR3 coding sequence is TGCAGCGTTGATCCCCTTTCAGGGGCCGGCACTGAAGCTTTCTTT. V usage is TRBV29-1 and J usage is TRBJ1-1; possible D gene TRBD1, 6 bases. The CDR3 runs 15 residues. Trimming pared 3 bases from V and 4 bases from J, leaving 18 bases between. In germline, CDR1 is SQVTM, CDR2 ANQGSEA.

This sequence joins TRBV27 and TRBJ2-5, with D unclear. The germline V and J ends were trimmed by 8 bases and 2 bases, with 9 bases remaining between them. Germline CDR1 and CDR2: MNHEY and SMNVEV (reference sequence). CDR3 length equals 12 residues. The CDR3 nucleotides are TGTGCCAGCGGATTATTTCAAGAGACCCAGTACTTC. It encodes CASGLFQETQYF.

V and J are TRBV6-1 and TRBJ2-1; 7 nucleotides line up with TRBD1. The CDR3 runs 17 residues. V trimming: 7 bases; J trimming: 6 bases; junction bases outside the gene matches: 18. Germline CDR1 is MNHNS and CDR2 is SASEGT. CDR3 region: CASTGQEALLGLNEQFF. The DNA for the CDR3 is TGTGCCAGCACTGGACAGGAAGCTCTCCTGGGTCTCAATGAGCAGTTCTTC.